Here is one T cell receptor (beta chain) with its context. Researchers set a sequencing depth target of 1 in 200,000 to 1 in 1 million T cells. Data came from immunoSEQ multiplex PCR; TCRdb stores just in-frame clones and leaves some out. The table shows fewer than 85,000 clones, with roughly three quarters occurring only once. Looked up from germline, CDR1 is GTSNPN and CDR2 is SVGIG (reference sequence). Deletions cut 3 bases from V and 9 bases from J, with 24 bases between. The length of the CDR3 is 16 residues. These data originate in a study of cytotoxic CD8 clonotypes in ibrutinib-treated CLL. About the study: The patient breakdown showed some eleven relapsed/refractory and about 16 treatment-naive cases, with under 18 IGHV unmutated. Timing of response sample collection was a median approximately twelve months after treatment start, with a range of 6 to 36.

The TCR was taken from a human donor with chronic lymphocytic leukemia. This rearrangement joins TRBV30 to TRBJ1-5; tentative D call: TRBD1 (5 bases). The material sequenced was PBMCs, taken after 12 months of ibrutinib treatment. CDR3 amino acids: CAWRERPGPPGGPQHF. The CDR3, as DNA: TGTGCCTGGAGGGAGAGACCGGGACCTCCGGGAGGGCCCCAGCATTTT.